Detailed here is one T cell receptor (beta chain). These data originate in a study of blood T cell repertoires in COVID-19. Across the study: The United States, Italy and Spain were the sources of the acute and convalescent COVID-19 samples. From T cells, B-cell-depleted T cells, or PBMCs came the material, which was cDNA or gDNA.

There are 13 residues in the CDR3. Germline-derived CDR1 and CDR2 are SGHNT and YENEEA. Trimming shortened V by 1 base and J by 4 bases, and 7 bases separated the two germline ends. Per the authors' pipeline: Reference gene primer amplification in the assay estimated nucleated cell counts. Profiling relied on immunoSEQ multiplex PCR, and the TCRdb table lists in-frame clones only, not all of them. That table furnishes V, J and clone size, whereas the DNA furnished D and trimming. The sample lists some 27,000 clones; 89% were seen once. The sequence derives from a human donor in a cohort sampled during active COVID-19. The genes are TRBV11-3 and TRBJ1-1, with D hard to call. Sequences were obtained from peripheral blood. CDR3 amino acids: CASSLVGSTEAFF. The CDR3 DNA is TGTGCCAGCAGCTTAGTGGGGAGCACTGAAGCTTTCTTT.